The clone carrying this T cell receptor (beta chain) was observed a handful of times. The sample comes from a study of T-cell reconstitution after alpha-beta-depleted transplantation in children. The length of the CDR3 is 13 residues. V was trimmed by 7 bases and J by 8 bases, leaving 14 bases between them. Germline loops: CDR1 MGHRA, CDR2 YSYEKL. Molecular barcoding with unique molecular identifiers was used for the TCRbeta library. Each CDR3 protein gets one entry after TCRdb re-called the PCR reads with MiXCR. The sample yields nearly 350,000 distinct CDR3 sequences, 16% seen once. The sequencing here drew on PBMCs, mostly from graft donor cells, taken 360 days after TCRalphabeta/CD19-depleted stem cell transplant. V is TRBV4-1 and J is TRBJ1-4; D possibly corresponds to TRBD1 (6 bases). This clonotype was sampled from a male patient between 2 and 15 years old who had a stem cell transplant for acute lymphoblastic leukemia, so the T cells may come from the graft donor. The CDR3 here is CASNRATGEKLFF. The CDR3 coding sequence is TGCGCCAGCAACAGGGCAACAGGAGAAAAACTGTTTTTT.